This TCR beta chain was captured in a study of blood T cells in healthy people across ages (dated by TCRdb to 2013 to 2016). Turning to the overall study: In model experiments, template switching captured about one uniquely barcoded TCR beta cDNA molecule for every two T cells. For two donors (one aged 18 to 29 and one aged 80 or older), the study analyzed two additional independent replicas of 1 million unique cDNA reads from the same blood draw. The donors were divided into four age groups: young (average around 15 years), middle-aged (around 41), aged (approximately 62) and long-lived (about 79). The study measured age-related changes in TCR beta repertoire diversity using deep sequencing normalized with unique cDNA molecular identifiers. To avoid experimental bias, donors of different ages were randomly spread across the sequencing lanes. Overall results and qualifications from the work: The CMV infection status of donors was not known, potentially confounding age-related changes in expanded clonotypes. Because profiling used bulk unsorted PBMCs, naive and antigen-experienced compartments could not be compared conclusively. Observed TCR beta diversity correlated strongly with the percentage of naive T cells measured by flow cytometry. Observed TCR beta diversity per million T cells fell roughly linearly with age, and a significant reduction was already apparent by age around 39. Estimates of total diversity based on one million sequenced T cells were regarded as lower bounds and as underestimates. Compared with the aged group, the long-lived group had more naive CD4+ T cells, fewer expanded clones and increased TCR diversity, suggesting age selection.

The 39 donors, aged about 6 to 100 years, were systemically healthy Caucasian individuals from Russia. Each donor gave about 10 milliliters of peripheral blood, drawn into EDTA-treated Vacutainer tubes. Ficoll-Paque density-gradient centrifugation was used to isolate PBMCs, with at least 6.5 million per sample. Trizol reagent was used to extract total RNA from the PBMCs, yielding at least 6 micrograms per sample. The percentages of naive CD45RAhigh/CD27high T cells were determined by flow cytometry on a PBMC aliquot from every donor. Receptor libraries were prepared by 5' RACE. The data were produced on an Illumina HiSeq 2500. A second PCR of 7 to 11 cycles was performed with a sample-barcoded 5' primer and a J-beta primer mix. Each TCR beta cDNA molecule received a unique molecular identifier from a template-switch 5' adaptor carrying 12 random nucleotides. At least 3 million CDR3-containing paired-end reads were obtained from each sample. First-strand cDNA was synthesized from all RNA with the Mint cDNA synthesis kit, primed by a TRBC-specific oligonucleotide. Following uracil-DNA glycosylase treatment, all cDNA underwent a first 18-cycle PCR with the universal primers M1SS and BC2_uni_R. For the original study's pipeline: Each sample was normalized by randomly selecting 1 million high-quality reads, each carrying a distinct molecular identifier. Instead of being binned into consensus sequences, reads that shared molecular identifiers were thrown out. CDR3 identification, clonotype clustering and error correction used MiTCR with a Q25 quality threshold and the strictest error-elimination algorithm. Lower-bound total TCR beta diversity was estimated with a nonparametric unseen species model using Euler transformation. Using fastp trimming at Q25 and MiXCR clonotype assembly, TCRdb reanalyzed the public sequencing data and kept in-frame beta chains. CDR3 protein sequences are deduplicated, and each keeps its most common genes and DNA. TCRdb, rather than the study authors, made the V and J calls. The sample table contains about 970,000 distinct CDR3 sequences; only one count was recorded for about 51% of them. Over 20% of the sample rests with the top ten.

About this clonotype: Its antigen remains unidentified. The record has no base qualities; no much larger clone is one base away.

Input material: blood. The TCR originated in an older woman in good health.

At the DNA level, the sequence is TGTGCCAGCAGACCCCGGGTAGCGGTCACAGATACGCAGTATTTT. Protein translation: CASRPRVAVTDTQYF. The sequence is built from TRBV6-2 or TRBV6-3 and TRBJ2-3, with TRBD2 as a weak D call on 6 bases. The junction shows trimming of 6 bases on V and 2 bases on J, plus 15 bases between the germline ends. The CDR3 has 15 amino acids, counting the end cysteine and phenylalanine. Of the read, only the CDR3 DNA is kept; its 45 bases are in frame from base 1. CDR1 and CDR2, looked up from the germline V gene, are MNHEY and SVGEGT.